This TCR beta chain was retrieved from a study of blood T cell repertoires in COVID-19. For the study at large: Whether acute or convalescent, the COVID-19 samples came from the United States, Italy and Spain. Sources were T cells, B-cell-depleted T cells, or PBMCs; the material itself was cDNA or gDNA.

Germline V gives CDR1 LGHDT, CDR2 YNNKEL (reference sequence). The CDR3 runs 17 residues. V trimming: 3 bases; J trimming: 2 bases; junction bases outside the gene matches: 10. As originally analysed: By means of reference gene primer amplification, nucleated cell counts were estimated. Using immunoSEQ multiplex PCR, the repertoire was profiled, and TCRdb retains in-frame clones only, with some absent. From that table come the V and J calls and clone size; the DNA was used to work out D and trimming. The sample comprises some 76,000 clones, around 86% of which are singletons, and approximately 11% rests with the top ten. The table lists this clone with a count of one.

This clonotype was obtained from a young woman with acute or convalescent COVID-19. V gene TRBV3-1 (or the pseudogene TRBV3-2) combines with J gene TRBJ2-1; 7 bases fit TRBD2. Sequenced: peripheral blood. CDR3 in DNA: TGTGCCAGCAGCCAGCCGGCTACTAGCGACGCCTACAATGAGCAGTTCTTC. This codes for CASSQPATSDAYNEQFF.